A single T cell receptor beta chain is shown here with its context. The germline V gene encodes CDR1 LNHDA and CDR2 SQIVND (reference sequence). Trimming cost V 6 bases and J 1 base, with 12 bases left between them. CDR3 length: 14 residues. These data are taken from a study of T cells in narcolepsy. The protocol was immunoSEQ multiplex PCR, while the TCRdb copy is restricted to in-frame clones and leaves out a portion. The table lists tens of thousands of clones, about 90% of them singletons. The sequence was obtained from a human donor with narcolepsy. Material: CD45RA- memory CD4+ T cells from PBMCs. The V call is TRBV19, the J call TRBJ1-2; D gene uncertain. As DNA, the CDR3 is TGTGCCAGTAGCAACACCGGGGTTAACTATGGCTACACCTTC. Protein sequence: CASSNTGVNYGYTF.